This T cell receptor (beta chain) was captured in a study of blood T cell repertoires in COVID-19. About the study: Italy, Spain and the United States were the sources of the convalescent and acute COVID-19 samples. T cells, B-cell-depleted T cells, or PBMCs supplied cDNA or gDNA.

V gave up 6 bases and J gave up 2 bases; unmatched junction bases: 7. Germline CDR1 SNHLY, CDR2 FYNNEI. The CDR3 consists of 15 residues. Per the authors' pipeline: Amplified reference gene primers provided the basis for estimating nucleated cell counts. Repertoires were generated with immunoSEQ multiplex PCR, while TCRdb's copy carries only in-frame clones and drops some. V, J and clone size are those of that table, while D and trimming were read from the DNA. This table holds about 170,000 clones, under 90% found once. The source is a woman of 80 years or more with active or convalescent COVID-19. The sequenced sample was peripheral blood. The rearrangement uses TRBV2 and TRBJ1-2; 9 bases map to TRBD1. The CDR3 DNA reads as TGTGCCAGCAGCAGACCGGGACAGGGAAACTATGGCTACACCTTC. Translating it yields CASSRPGQGNYGYTF.